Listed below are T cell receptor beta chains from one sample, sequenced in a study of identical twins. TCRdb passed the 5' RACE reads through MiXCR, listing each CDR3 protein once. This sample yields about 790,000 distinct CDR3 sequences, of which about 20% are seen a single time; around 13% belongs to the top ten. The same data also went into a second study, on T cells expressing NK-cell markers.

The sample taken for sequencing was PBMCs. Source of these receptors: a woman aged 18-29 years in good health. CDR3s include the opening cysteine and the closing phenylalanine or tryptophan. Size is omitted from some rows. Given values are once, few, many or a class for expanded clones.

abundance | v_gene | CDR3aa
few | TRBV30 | CAWSVGSGEQFF
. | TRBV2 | CASSEAAGGRDGYTF
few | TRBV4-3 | CASSQVRHTYGYTF
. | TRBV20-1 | CSAADGHTDTQYF
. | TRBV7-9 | CASSFSSGYYNEQFF
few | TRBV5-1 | CASSLSGVEEDTQYF
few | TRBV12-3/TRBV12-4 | CASTPLGSSYNEQFF
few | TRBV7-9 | CASSFQGAGETQYF
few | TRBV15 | CATSRFGTGDNGYTF
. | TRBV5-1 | CASGSDRGDTGELFF
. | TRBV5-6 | CASRETGVTNEKLFF
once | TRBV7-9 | CASSSWAPGRTYEQYF
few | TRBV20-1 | CSARGGQSQETQYF
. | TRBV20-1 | CSAARSTEAFF
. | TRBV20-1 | CSARDIRGLWNTEAFF
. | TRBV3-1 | CASSQQGAQETQYF
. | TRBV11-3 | CASSLPEQGGGYTF
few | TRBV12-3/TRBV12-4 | CASSFKGRYTF
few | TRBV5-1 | CASSSDGVYNSPLHF
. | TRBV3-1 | CASSQVGRNYGYTF
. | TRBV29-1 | CSCRVETQYF
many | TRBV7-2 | CASSFGTSGSNEQFF
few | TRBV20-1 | CSARASGGPDEQYF